The 7 T cell receptor beta chains in this list originate from one sample, sequenced in a study of CD8+ T cells in alopecia areata. The sequencing template was cDNA reverse transcribed from extracted RNA. Assay: immunoSEQ multiplex PCR; the TCRdb copy retains only in-frame clones and omits some. The sample lists approximately 140,000 clones, over 45% seen once, with about 6.8% in the top ten. Sequencing used CD4+ T cells sorted from blood. These receptors were obtained from a human donor with alopecia areata.

The J gene is TRBJ2-3, the V gene TRBV29-1; D gene unclear. The CDR3 consists of 12 residues. Trimming stripped 7 bases from V and 0 bases from J, with 8 bases between. Germline V CDR1 and CDR2: SQVTM, ANQGSEA. CDR3 residues: CSGKVSTDTQYF. DNA of the CDR3: TGCAGCGGAAAAGTTAGCACAGATACGCAGTATTTT.

The gene calls are TRBV10-3 and TRBJ2-6; a possible D gene is TRBD1 (5 bases). Germline V lookup: CDR1 ENHRY, CDR2 SYGVKD. V was pared by 7 bases and J by 2 bases, with 9 bases between. The CDR3 sequence is 14 residues long. The CDR3 reads CAIKGNPGANVLTF. CDR3 nucleotides: TGTGCCATCAAGGGGAACCCTGGGGCCAACGTCCTGACTTTC.

The V call is TRBV29-1, the J call TRBJ2-5, with D possibly being TRBD2 (5 bases). The CDR3 loop spans 13 amino acids. Germline CDR1 reads SQVTM; CDR2 reads ANQGSEA. V gave up 6 bases and J gave up 9 bases, with 20 bases separating them. CDR3 loop: CSVDSSGNTAQYF. CDR3 DNA sequence: TGCAGCGTGGACTCCTCGGGGAATACGGCCCAGTACTTC.

This clone was seen a few times. The chain has TRBV6-5 and TRBJ2-1; 7 nucleotides match TRBD1. CDR3 length: 15 amino acids. Germline trimming cut 6 bases from V and 2 bases from J; bases unmatched to any gene: 7. Looked up from germline, CDR1 is MNHEY and CDR2 is SVGAGI. The CDR3 DNA sequence: TGTGCCAGCAGAGAACAGGGGTCGCCCTACAATGAGCAGTTCTTC. The encoded protein is CASREQGSPYNEQFF.

The genes are TRBV2 and TRBJ1-5, with 9 bases fitting TRBD1. Germline V lookup: CDR1 SNHLY, CDR2 FYNNEI. The CDR3 has 13 amino acids. J gave up 7 bases and V 4 bases, and 2 bases lay outside the gene matches. CDR3 bases: TGTGCCAGCAGTGCGGACAGGGGCCAGCCCCAGCATTTT. This codes for CASSADRGQPQHF.

The chain employs TRBV28 and TRBJ2-5; D is possibly TRBD1 (6 bases). In germline, CDR1 is MDHEN, CDR2 SYDVKM. Trimming pared 5 bases from V and 4 bases from J, leaving 11 bases between. This CDR3 is 13 amino acids long. The DNA for the CDR3 is TGTGCCAGCAGTCAAGGGACACCAGAGACCCAGTACTTC. This sequence encodes CASSQGTPETQYF.

The chain carries TRBV30 and TRBJ1-2; D gene ambiguous. The CDR3 contains 11 residues. The germline CDR1 and CDR2 sequences are GTSNPN and SVGIG (reference sequence). Trimming left V 2 bases short and J 5 bases short, with 6 bases between. The CDR3 loop reads CAWSLGYGYTF. In DNA, the CDR3 is TGTGCCTGGAGTTTAGGGTATGGCTACACCTTC.